Listed here are 31 T cell receptor beta chains from one sample, sequenced in a study of cytotoxic CD8 clonotypes in ibrutinib-treated CLL. Sequencing was performed with immunoSEQ multiplex PCR; in TCRdb, only in-frame clones are kept and a portion is missing. This sample has approximately 32,000 clones; roughly 45% occur once, and the top ten carry under 20%. Sequences were derived from PBMCs, sampled before ibrutinib treatment. The receptor source for this set is a human donor with chronic lymphocytic leukemia.

This chain uses TRBV6-5 with TRBJ1-2; TRBD1 agrees at 9 bases. The V gene end was trimmed by 2 bases and the J gene end by 8 bases; junction bases not matched to a gene: 6. This CDR3 is 14 amino acids long. Germline lookup yields CDR1 MNHEY and CDR2 SVGAGI. This CDR3 reads CASSYPPTGGGYTF. In nucleotides, the CDR3 is TGTGCCAGCAGTTACCCCCCGACAGGGGGAGGCTACACCTTC.

This chain uses TRBV27 with TRBJ2-3; D ambiguous. Germline lookup yields CDR1 MNHEY and CDR2 SMNVEV (reference sequence). V was cut by 0 bases and J by 7 bases, with 14 bases left in between. This CDR3 has 15 amino acids. For the CDR3, the DNA is TGTGCCAGCAGTTTATCCCCGACAAGCGTAAATACGCAGTATTTT. Amino acid sequence: CASSLSPTSVNTQYF.

The chain combines TRBV4-2 with TRBJ2-5; 7 bases align to TRBD2. CDR3 length: 18 residues. Trimming at V came to 1 base and at J to 3 bases, leaving 14 bases not matched to a gene. CDR1 is LGHNA, CDR2 YNFKEQ, per germline. CDR3 coding DNA: TGTGCCAGCAGCCAAGTACCCCCGGTGATGGCGGGGGAAGAGACCCAGTACTTC. It yields the protein CASSQVPPVMAGEETQYF.

This clone occurred a few times. The chain employs TRBV6-1 and TRBJ2-1, with 8 bases aligning to TRBD2. J lost 10 bases, V lost 4 bases, and 18 bases had no gene match. CDR3 length: 17 residues. Per germline, CDR1 MNHNS and CDR2 SASEGT. The chain's CDR3 is CASSALPSGAGEGEQFF. In DNA form, the CDR3 reads TGTGCCAGCAGTGCACTTCCCTCTGGAGCGGGGGAGGGGGAGCAGTTCTTC.

CDR3 residues: CASSDRVRGTSYEQYF. The CDR3 DNA reads TGTGCCAGCAGTGACCGAGTAAGGGGGACCTCCTACGAGCAGTACTTC. The chain is built from TRBV6-4 and TRBJ2-7; perhaps TRBD1 as D (6 bases). Per the germline V gene, CDR1 is MRHNA and CDR2 is SNTAGT. V shed 2 bases and J shed 0 bases, with 14 bases lying between them. The CDR3 is 16 residues long.

The V call is TRBV6-5, the J call TRBJ2-5; tentative D call: TRBD2 (5 bases). The J call may be in error: the DNA end matches TRBJ2-7 better. Looked up from germline, CDR1 is MNHEY and CDR2 is SVGAGI. The CDR3 has 13 residues. The chain's CDR3 is CASSSVRGYEQYF. The CDR3 bases are TGTGCCAGCAGTTCAGTTCGGGGCTACGAGCAGTACTTC.

The V call is TRBV5-1, the J call TRBJ1-6; D unresolved. This CDR3 spans 14 amino acids. Deletions cut 0 bases from V and 1 base from J, with 2 bases between. In germline, CDR1 is SGHRS, CDR2 YFSETQ. In DNA, the CDR3 is TGCGCCAGCAGCTTGGATTCCTATAATTCACCCCTCCACTTT. Encoded protein: CASSLDSYNSPLHF.

The gene calls are TRBV12-2 and TRBJ1-3. TRBV12-2 is a pseudogene locus. This CDR3 is built from 15 residues. CDR3 amino acids: CASRLGRVSGNTIYF. The CDR3 DNA sequence: TGTGCAAGTCGCTTAGGGCGAGTCTCTGGAAACACCATATATTTT.

This clone has just a few counts. V usage is TRBV11-2 and J usage is TRBJ2-5; unclear D gene. CDR3 length: 13 residues. Germline values: CDR1 SGHAT, CDR2 FQNNGV. Trimming removed 5 bases from V and 3 bases from J, with 10 bases in between. The chain's CDR3 is CASSNLPKETQYF. Here the CDR3 DNA reads TGTGCCAGCAGCAATCTCCCGAAAGAGACCCAGTACTTC.

The rearrangement uses TRBV6-6 and TRBJ2-2; D perhaps matches TRBD1 (6 bases). The V end lost 2 bases, the J end lost 1 base, and 8 bases lay between the germline ends. The CDR3 runs 15 residues. Germline CDR1 is MNHNY and CDR2 is SVGAGI (reference sequence). CDR3 nucleotide sequence: TGTGCCAGCAGTTACACAGGGATGAACACCGGGGAGCTGTTTTTT. Protein sequence: CASSYTGMNTGELFF.

The CDR3, as DNA: TGTGCCAGCAGTGAGTTAGGGGCCAAGGAGCAGTACTTC. This codes for CASSELGAKEQYF. The gene calls are TRBV2 and TRBJ2-7; the D gene is possibly TRBD1 (5 bases). Germline V gene data show CDR1 as SNHLY and CDR2 as FYNNEI. The CDR3 is 13 residues long. Trimming stripped 3 bases from V and 7 bases from J, with 13 bases between.

This clone was detected only a few times. This chain joins TRBV5-8 and TRBJ1-1, with D possibly being TRBD1 (5 bases). Trimming left V 4 bases short and J 0 bases short, with 16 bases between. Germline assignment: CDR1 SGHTS and CDR2 YDEGEE. The CDR3 loop spans 16 amino acids. CDR3 sequence (DNA): TGTGCCAGCAGCCCTTGGGACGGAAGAATGAACACTGAAGCTTTCTTT. Amino acids: CASSPWDGRMNTEAFF.

The chain recombines TRBV6-5 with TRBJ1-4; unclear D gene. The CDR3 contains 12 residues. Germline CDR1 is MNHEY and CDR2 is SVGAGI. V was clipped by 5 bases and J by 8 bases, with 9 bases between them. CDR3 sequence reads: CASSEWREKLFF. CDR3 coding DNA: TGTGCCAGCAGTGAATGGCGAGAAAAACTGTTTTTT.

The rearrangement uses TRBV15 and TRBJ1-5, with TRBD1 as a possible D gene (5 bases). The V and J ends lost 4 bases and 4 bases respectively, with 17 bases between them. Germline-derived CDR1 and CDR2 are LNHNV and YYDKDF (reference sequence). This CDR3 has 16 amino acids. CDR3 coding DNA: TGTGCCACCAGCACAAAGGGGCGCGGAGGTAATCAGCCCCAGCATTTT. Translated: CATSTKGRGGNQPQHF.

V gene TRBV5-4 combines with J gene TRBJ2-1, with 14 bases matching TRBD2. The V segment lost 0 bases and the J segment 7 bases; nucleotides outside the gene matches: 9. Germline V gives CDR1 SGHNT, CDR2 YYREEE (reference sequence). This CDR3 has 18 residues. For the CDR3, the DNA is TGTGCCAGCAGCTTGGCCTTGACTAGCGGGGGGGATATTAATGAGCAGTTCTTC. It is translated as CASSLALTSGGDINEQFF.

This chain connects TRBV5-6 to TRBJ1-6, with D tentatively TRBD1 (5 bases). V was trimmed by 4 bases and J by 3 bases, leaving 8 bases between them. Germline lookup yields CDR1 SGHDT and CDR2 YYEEEE. This CDR3 is built from 14 residues. This CDR3 is CASSVDSYNSPLHF. The CDR3 DNA sequence: TGTGCCAGCAGCGTCGACAGCTATAATTCACCCCTCCACTTT. Using reference TRBV5-6 and TRBJ1-6 for the parts outside the CDR3, the full variable domain is DAGVTQSPTHLIKTRGQQVTLRCSPKSGHDTVSWYQQALGQGPQFIFQYYEEEERQRGNFPDRFSGHQFPNYSSELNVNALLLGDSALYLCASSVDSYNSPLHFGNGTRLTVT.

The gene calls are TRBV6-5 and TRBJ2-3, with 7 bases fitting TRBD1. The CDR3 has 16 residues. CDR1 MNHEY and CDR2 SVGAGI come from the germline V gene. Losses at the gene ends were 3 bases for V and 4 bases for J; bases not matched to a gene: 10. The CDR3 nucleotides are TGTGCCAGCAGTTATCAAGGCCCCGACAGGGCAGATACGCAGTATTTT. It encodes CASSYQGPDRADTQYF.

The genes are TRBV4-1 and TRBJ1-1; D is unresolved. The V end lost 0 bases, the J end lost 0 bases, and 14 bases lay between the germline ends. Per the germline V gene, CDR1 is MGHRA and CDR2 is YSYEKL. The CDR3 runs 17 residues. The CDR3 here is CASSQERQPSMNTEAFF. The CDR3 DNA reads as TGCGCCAGCAGCCAAGAGCGGCAGCCAAGCATGAACACTGAAGCTTTCTTT.

The chain joins TRBV6-5 to TRBJ1-1; D ambiguous. In germline, CDR1 is MNHEY, CDR2 SVGAGI. The CDR3 extends over 15 amino acids. The V and J ends lost 6 bases and 1 base respectively, with 15 bases between them. CDR3 sequence: CASSQHSGSNTEAFF. The DNA for the CDR3 is TGTGCCAGCAGCCAACACTCAGGTTCGAACACTGAAGCTTTCTTT.

The V call is TRBV25-1, the J call TRBJ1-1; a weak D match, TRBD1 (5 bases). The germline V gene has CDR1 MGHDK and CDR2 SYGVNS. The CDR3 has 14 amino acids. Trimming pared 6 bases from V and 1 base from J, leaving 12 bases between. The CDR3, as DNA: TGTGCCAGCAGGGAGGGGAACAAGAACACTGAAGCTTTCTTT. The encoded protein is CASREGNKNTEAFF.

The DNA for the CDR3 is TGTGCCAGCTCACCCCCGGCAGGGCTCAGTGAAGCTTTCTTT. It specifies CASSPPAGLSEAFF. This chain links TRBV18 with TRBJ1-1, with D maybe TRBD1 (5 bases). Germline V gene lookup returns CDR1 KGHSH and CDR2 LQKENI. The CDR3 runs 14 residues. Trimming removed 3 bases at V and 7 bases at J, with 15 bases between.

The gene calls are TRBV5-1 and TRBJ2-3; D might be TRBD1 (5 bases). V lost 0 bases and J 3 bases, leaving 11 bases between the germline ends. Per the germline V gene, CDR1 is SGHRS and CDR2 is YFSETQ. There are 15 residues in the CDR3. The CDR3 loop is CASSLGPKGTDTQYF. DNA of the CDR3: TGCGCCAGCAGCTTGGGTCCTAAGGGGACAGATACGCAGTATTTT. The full variable domain, completed using reference TRBV5-1 and TRBJ2-3, is KAGVTQTPRYLIKTRGQQVTLSCSPISGHRSVSWYQQTPGQGLQFLFEYFSETQRNKGNFPGRFSGRQFSNSRSEMNVSTLELGDSALYLCASSLGPKGTDTQYFGPGTRLTVL.

The chain uses TRBV6-5 and TRBJ1-3; perhaps TRBD1 as D (5 bases). Between the trimmed V and J ends, which lost 4 bases and 0 bases, there was a span of 13 bases. CDR1 is MNHEY and CDR2 is SVGAGI in the germline V gene. The CDR3 is made up of 16 amino acids. The CDR3 sequence is CASSLFQGFSGNTIYF. The CDR3 bases are TGTGCCAGCAGTTTGTTCCAGGGTTTCTCTGGAAACACCATATATTTT.

This clone appeared many times. J is TRBJ2-3 and V is TRBV2; D is unclear. Germline lookup yields CDR1 SNHLY and CDR2 FYNNEI. The CDR3 runs 14 residues. V shed 5 bases and J shed 4 bases, with 13 bases lying between them. The CDR3 nucleotides read TGTGCCAGCAGTCCCCTCGCAGGATCAGATACGCAGTATTTT. Translating it yields CASSPLAGSDTQYF.

There are a few counts of this clone. This rearrangement joins TRBV7-8 to TRBJ1-3, with unresolved D. The V end lost 1 base, the J end lost 0 bases, and 16 bases lay between the germline ends. Germline loops: CDR1 SGHVS, CDR2 FQNEAQ. The CDR3 length is 18 residues. This chain's CDR3 is CASSLVFTGVSSGNTIYF. The DNA for the CDR3 is TGTGCCAGCAGCTTAGTTTTTACGGGAGTTAGCTCTGGAAACACCATATATTTT.

This rearrangement joins TRBV28 to TRBJ1-5; D is uncertain. V was clipped by 0 bases and J by 3 bases, with 6 bases between them. This CDR3 is 14 amino acids long. CDR1 and CDR2 from the germline V gene are MDHEN and SYDVKM. This CDR3 is CASSLWGNNQPQHF. The DNA for the CDR3 is TGTGCCAGCAGTTTATGGGGTAACAATCAGCCCCAGCATTTT.

The genes are TRBV5-6 and TRBJ1-6; possible D gene TRBD1, 5 bases. The CDR3 is 14 amino acids. Germline CDR1 SGHDT, CDR2 YYEEEE. V lost 0 bases, J lost 14 bases, and 15 bases lay in between. CDR3 protein: CASSLVRGNPSLHF. The CDR3 DNA is TGTGCCAGCAGCTTGGTTCGGGGCAATCCTTCCCTCCACTTT. Supplemented by reference TRBV5-6 and TRBJ1-6, the full variable domain reads DAGVTQSPTHLIKTRGQQVTLRCSPKSGHDTVSWYQQALGQGPQFIFQYYEEEERQRGNFPDRFSGHQFPNYSSELNVNALLLGDSALYLCASSLVRGNPSLHFGNGTRLTVT.

This clone appeared a few times. The J gene is TRBJ1-3, the V gene TRBV11-2; D is ambiguous. Germline V gives CDR1 SGHAT, CDR2 FQNNGV. V lost 2 bases, J lost 9 bases, and 8 bases lay in between. This CDR3 contains 12 residues. CDR3 residues: CASSLSITTIYF. The CDR3 DNA reads as TGTGCCAGCAGCTTAAGTATCACCACCATATATTTT. The full variable domain, with the rest looked up from reference TRBV11-2 and TRBJ1-3, is EAGVAQSPRYKIIEKRQSVAFWCNPISGHATLYWYQQILGQGPKLLIQFQNNGVVDDSQLPKDRFSAERLKGVDSTLKIQPAKLEDSAVYLCASSLSITTIYFGEGSWLTVV.

The genes are TRBV27 and TRBJ1-2; the D gene is possibly TRBD1 (6 bases). Germline V lookup: CDR1 MNHEY, CDR2 SMNVEV (reference sequence). This CDR3 has 13 residues. The V gene lost 7 bases and the J gene lost 4 bases, with 13 bases spanning the gap. The CDR3 bases are TGTGCCAGCACCAGACAGGTGGGCTATGGCTACACCTTC. As protein: CASTRQVGYGYTF.

The chain uses TRBV18 and TRBJ1-1; tentatively, D is TRBD1 (6 bases). This CDR3 has 14 amino acids. Germline V gene data show CDR1 as KGHSH and CDR2 as LQKENI. Trimming pared 10 bases from V and 1 base from J, leaving 16 bases between. CDR3 residues: CATTQGQTNTEAFF. CDR3 sequence (DNA): TGTGCCACTACCCAAGGACAGACGAACACTGAAGCTTTCTTT.

This clone occurred once. This chain connects TRBV21-1 to TRBJ1-2; the D segment call TRBD1 is taken from the table without a DNA check. TRBV21-1 is termed a pseudogene. This CDR3 region has 17 residues. In DNA form, the CDR3 reads TGTGCCAGCAGCAAACATCGGAGGGACAGGGTAACATATGGCTACACCTTC. It codes for CASSKHRRDRVTYGYTF.